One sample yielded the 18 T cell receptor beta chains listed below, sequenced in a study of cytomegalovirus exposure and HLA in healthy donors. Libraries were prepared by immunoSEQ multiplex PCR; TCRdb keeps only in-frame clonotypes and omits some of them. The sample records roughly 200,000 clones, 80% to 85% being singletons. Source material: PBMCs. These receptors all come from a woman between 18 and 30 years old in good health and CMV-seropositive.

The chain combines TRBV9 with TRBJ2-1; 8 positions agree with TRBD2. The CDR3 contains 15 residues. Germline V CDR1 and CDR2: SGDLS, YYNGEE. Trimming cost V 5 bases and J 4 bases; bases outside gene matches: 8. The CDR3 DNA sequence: TGTGCCAGCAGTCCCTCCGGGGGGGCTTACAATGAGCAGTTCTTC. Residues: CASSPSGGAYNEQFF.

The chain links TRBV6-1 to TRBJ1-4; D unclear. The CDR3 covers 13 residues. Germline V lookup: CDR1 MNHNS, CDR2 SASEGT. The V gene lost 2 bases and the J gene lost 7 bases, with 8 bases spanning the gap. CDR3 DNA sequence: TGTGCCAGCAGTGAATCGGGTGGTGAAAAACTGTTTTTT. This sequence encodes CASSESGGEKLFF.

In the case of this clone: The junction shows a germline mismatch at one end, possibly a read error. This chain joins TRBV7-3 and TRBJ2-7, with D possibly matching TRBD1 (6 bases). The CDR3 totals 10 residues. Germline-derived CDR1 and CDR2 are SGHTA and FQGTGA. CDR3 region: CASSTRQGPF. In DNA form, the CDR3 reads TGTGCCAGCAGCACTCGGCAGGGGCCCTTC.

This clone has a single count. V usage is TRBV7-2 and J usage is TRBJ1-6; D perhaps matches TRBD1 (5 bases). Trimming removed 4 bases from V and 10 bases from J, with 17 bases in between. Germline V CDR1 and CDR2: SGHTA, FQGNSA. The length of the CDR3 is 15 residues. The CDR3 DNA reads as TGTGCCAGCAGCTCAGGGATGGGTAGTAAGTCACCCCTCCACTTT. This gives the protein CASSSGMGSKSPLHF.

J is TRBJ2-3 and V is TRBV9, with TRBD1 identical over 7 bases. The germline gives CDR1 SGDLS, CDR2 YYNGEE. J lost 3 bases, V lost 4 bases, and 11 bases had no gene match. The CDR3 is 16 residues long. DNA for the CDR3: TGTGCCAGCAGCCCCCACTTGGGCAGGGGGACAGATACGCAGTATTTT. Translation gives CASSPHLGRGTDTQYF.

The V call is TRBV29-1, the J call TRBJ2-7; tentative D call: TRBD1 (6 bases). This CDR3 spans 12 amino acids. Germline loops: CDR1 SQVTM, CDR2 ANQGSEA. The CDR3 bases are TGCAGTGAGGGGGTTTGTACCTACGAGCAGTACTTC. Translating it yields CSEGVCTYEQYF.

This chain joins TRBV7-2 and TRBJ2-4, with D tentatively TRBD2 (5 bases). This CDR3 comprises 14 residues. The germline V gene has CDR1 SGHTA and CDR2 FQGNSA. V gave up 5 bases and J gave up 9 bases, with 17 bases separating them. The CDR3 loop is CASSHGITEVIQYF. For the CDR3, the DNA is TGTGCCAGCAGCCACGGGATCACCGAGGTCATTCAGTACTTC.

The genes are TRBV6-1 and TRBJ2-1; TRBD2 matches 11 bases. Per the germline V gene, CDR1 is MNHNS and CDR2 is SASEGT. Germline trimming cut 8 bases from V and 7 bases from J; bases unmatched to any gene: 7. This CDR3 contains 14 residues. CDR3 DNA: TGTGCCAGCGGGGGGACTAGCGGTTGGAATGAGCAGTTCTTC. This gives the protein CASGGTSGWNEQFF.

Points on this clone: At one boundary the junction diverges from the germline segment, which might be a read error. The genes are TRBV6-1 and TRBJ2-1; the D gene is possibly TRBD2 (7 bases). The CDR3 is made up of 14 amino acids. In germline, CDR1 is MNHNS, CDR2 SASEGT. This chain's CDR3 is CAGTGGQSSNEQFF. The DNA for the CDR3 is TGTGCCGGTACCGGGGGGCAATCCTCCAATGAGCAGTTCTTC.

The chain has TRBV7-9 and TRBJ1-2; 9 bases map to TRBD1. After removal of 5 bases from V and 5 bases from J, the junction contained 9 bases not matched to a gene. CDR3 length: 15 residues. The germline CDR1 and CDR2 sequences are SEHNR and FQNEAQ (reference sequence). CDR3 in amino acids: CASSTTPGQGYGYTF. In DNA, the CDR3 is TGTGCCAGCAGCACGACTCCGGGACAGGGATATGGCTACACCTTC.

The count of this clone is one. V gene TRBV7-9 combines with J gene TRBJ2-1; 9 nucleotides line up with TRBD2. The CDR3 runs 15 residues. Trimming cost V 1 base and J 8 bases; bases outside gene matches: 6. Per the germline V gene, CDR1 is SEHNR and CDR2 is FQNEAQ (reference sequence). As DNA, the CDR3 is TGTGCCAGCAGCTTAGGAGCGGGGGGCCGTCATGAGCAGTTCTTC. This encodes CASSLGAGGRHEQFF.

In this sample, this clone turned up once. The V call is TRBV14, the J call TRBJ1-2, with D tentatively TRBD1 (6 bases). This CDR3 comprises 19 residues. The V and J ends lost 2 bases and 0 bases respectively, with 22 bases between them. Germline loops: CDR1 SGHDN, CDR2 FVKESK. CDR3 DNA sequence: TGTGCCAGCAGCCAATATGGGGGCGCAGGTAACCGAGCTAACTATGGCTACACCTTC. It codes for CASSQYGGAGNRANYGYTF.

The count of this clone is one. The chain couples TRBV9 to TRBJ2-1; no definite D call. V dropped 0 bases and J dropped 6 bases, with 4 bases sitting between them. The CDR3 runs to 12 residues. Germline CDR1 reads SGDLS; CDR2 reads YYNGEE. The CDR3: CASSVGINEQFF. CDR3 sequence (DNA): TGTGCCAGCAGCGTAGGTATCAATGAGCAGTTCTTC.

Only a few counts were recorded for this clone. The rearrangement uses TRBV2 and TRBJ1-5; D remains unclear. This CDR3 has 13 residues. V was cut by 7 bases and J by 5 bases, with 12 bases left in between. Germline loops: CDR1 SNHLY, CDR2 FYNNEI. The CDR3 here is CASTLGRDQPQHF. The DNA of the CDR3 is TGTGCCAGCACGCTGGGCCGCGATCAGCCCCAGCATTTT.

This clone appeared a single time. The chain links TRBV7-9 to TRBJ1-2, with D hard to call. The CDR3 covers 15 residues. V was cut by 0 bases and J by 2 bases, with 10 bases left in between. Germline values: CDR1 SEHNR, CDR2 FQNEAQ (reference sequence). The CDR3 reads CASSLAEGYNYGYTF. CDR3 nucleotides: TGTGCCAGCAGCTTAGCAGAGGGATACAACTATGGCTACACCTTC.

CDR3 protein: CASSRDEDPEGPQHF. CDR3 coding DNA: TGCGCCAGCAGCCGGGACGAGGACCCGGAGGGGCCCCAGCATTTT. The J gene is TRBJ1-5, the V gene TRBV4-1; a weak D match, TRBD1 (5 bases). Germline V lookup: CDR1 MGHRA, CDR2 YSYEKL. The V gene lost 4 bases and the J gene lost 9 bases, with 19 bases spanning the gap. The CDR3 is 15 residues long.

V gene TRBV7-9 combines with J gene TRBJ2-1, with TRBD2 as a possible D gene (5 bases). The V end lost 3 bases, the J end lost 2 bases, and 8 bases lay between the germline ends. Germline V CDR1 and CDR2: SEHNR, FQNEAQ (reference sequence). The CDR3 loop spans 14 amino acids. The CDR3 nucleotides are TGTGCCAGCAGCTTTGTCGGGGCCTACAATGAGCAGTTCTTC. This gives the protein CASSFVGAYNEQFF.

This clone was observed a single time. CDR3 sequence (DNA): TGTGCCAGCAGCGTAGGAGGCGCCTCGAACACTGAAGCTTTCTTT. It yields the protein CASSVGGASNTEAFF. The chain is built from TRBV9 and TRBJ1-1; no reliable D call. Trimming cost V 0 bases and J 1 base, with 10 bases left between them. Germline V CDR1 and CDR2: SGDLS, YYNGEE. The CDR3 is 15 residues long.